These T cell receptor beta chains were read from a single sample in a study of cytomegalovirus exposure and HLA in healthy donors. Sequencing used immunoSEQ multiplex PCR; TCRdb keeps in-frame clones, though not all of them. The sample holds 60,000 to 75,000 clones, approximately 70% seen once. Sequencing used PBMCs. Receptors originate from a man in his fifties in good health and CMV-seronegative. Both conserved end residues are part of each CDR3. Fields, in order: J gene, D gene, V gene, clone size, CDR3 protein, CDR3 DNA. The D gene is left open where the match is weak. The size field is filled for only some rows; it gives once, few, many or a size class.

j_gene: TRBJ2-7; d_gene: NA; v_gene: TRBV2; abundance: NA; CDR3aa: CASSAYPAEQYF; CDR3nt: TGTGCTAGCAGTGCTTACCCCGCGGAGCAGTACTTC
j_gene: TRBJ1-1; d_gene: NA; v_gene: TRBV2; abundance: NA; CDR3aa: CASRFRNTEAFF; CDR3nt: TGTGCCAGCAGGTTCCGGAACACTGAAGCTTTCTTT
j_gene: TRBJ2-7; d_gene: NA; v_gene: TRBV15; abundance: NA; CDR3aa: CATGRESTSYEQYF; CDR3nt: TGTGCCACCGGCAGAGAGTCTACCTCCTACGAGCAGTACTTC
j_gene: TRBJ2-7; d_gene: NA; v_gene: TRBV7-9; abundance: NA; CDR3aa: CASSLGWGTSSYEQYF; CDR3nt: TGTGCCAGCAGCTTAGGCTGGGGGACAAGCTCCTACGAGCAGTACTTC
j_gene: TRBJ1-2; d_gene: NA; v_gene: TRBV19; abundance: NA; CDR3aa: CASSIVGAHGYTF; CDR3nt: TGTGCCAGTAGTATAGTAGGGGCCCATGGCTACACCTTC
j_gene: TRBJ2-1; d_gene: NA; v_gene: TRBV4-2; abundance: NA; CDR3aa: CASSQGTSGEQFF; CDR3nt: TGTGCCAGCAGCCAGGGAACTTCGGGGGAGCAGTTCTTC
j_gene: TRBJ1-2; d_gene: NA; v_gene: TRBV7-8; abundance: NA; CDR3aa: CASSPSGIDYGYTF; CDR3nt: TGTGCCAGCAGCCCATCAGGGATAGACTATGGCTACACCTTC
j_gene: TRBJ2-3; d_gene: NA; v_gene: TRBV20-1; abundance: once; CDR3aa: CSAKGTDTQYF; CDR3nt: TGCAGTGCTAAGGGGACAGATACGCAGTATTTT
j_gene: TRBJ2-7; d_gene: TRBD1; v_gene: TRBV6-5; abundance: NA; CDR3aa: CASRDPGQGYYEQYF; CDR3nt: TGTGCCAGCAGGGATCCGGGACAGGGCTACTACGAGCAGTACTTC
j_gene: TRBJ2-3; d_gene: TRBD2; v_gene: TRBV6-5; abundance: NA; CDR3aa: CASSYSWGGDTQYF; CDR3nt: TGTGCCAGCAGTTACAGTTGGGGGGGAGATACGCAGTATTTT
j_gene: TRBJ1-6; d_gene: TRBD1; v_gene: TRBV5-1; abundance: NA; CDR3aa: CASSRDRDSPLHF; CDR3nt: TGCGCCAGCAGCAGGGACAGGGATTCACCCCTCCACTTT
j_gene: TRBJ2-1; d_gene: NA; v_gene: TRBV15; abundance: NA; CDR3aa: CATSRGTPGLNEQFF; CDR3nt: TGTGCCACCAGCAGAGGTACTCCAGGCCTCAATGAGCAGTTCTTC
j_gene: TRBJ1-6; d_gene: NA; v_gene: TRBV6-1; abundance: NA; CDR3aa: CASSEAGPSVPLHF; CDR3nt: TGTGCCAGCAGTGAAGCGGGTCCCAGCGTTCCCCTCCACTTT
j_gene: TRBJ1-2; d_gene: TRBD1; v_gene: TRBV5-1; abundance: NA; CDR3aa: CASSTQGFSYGYTF; CDR3nt: TGCGCCAGCAGCACACAGGGGTTTTCCTATGGCTACACCTTC
j_gene: TRBJ1-2; d_gene: NA; v_gene: TRBV19; abundance: NA; CDR3aa: CASSLQGPNYGYTF; CDR3nt: TGTGCCAGTAGCCTACAGGGACCCAACTATGGCTACACCTTC
j_gene: TRBJ1-1; d_gene: NA; v_gene: TRBV27; abundance: once; CDR3aa: CASRRENTEAFF; CDR3nt: TGTGCCAGTCGACGGGAAAACACTGAAGCTTTCTTT
j_gene: TRBJ2-7; d_gene: NA; v_gene: TRBV27; abundance: few; CDR3aa: CASSPQISIPPLFYEQYF; CDR3nt: TGTGCCAGCAGTCCCCAAATCTCGATCCCCCCGTTATTCTACGAGCAGTACTTC
j_gene: TRBJ2-3; d_gene: NA; v_gene: TRBV7-2; abundance: NA; CDR3aa: CASSLRLADTQYF; CDR3nt: TGTGCCAGCAGCTTACGCCTAGCCGATACGCAGTATTTT
j_gene: TRBJ2-7; d_gene: NA; v_gene: TRBV18; abundance: NA; CDR3aa: CASSPGRDEQYF; CDR3nt: TGTGCCAGCTCCCCAGGCCGGGACGAGCAGTACTTC
j_gene: TRBJ2-5; d_gene: TRBD1; v_gene: TRBV20-1; abundance: NA; CDR3aa: CSTGDETQYF; CDR3nt: TGCAGTACAGGGGACGAGACCCAGTACTTC
j_gene: TRBJ2-5; d_gene: TRBD1; v_gene: TRBV5-1; abundance: NA; CDR3aa: CASSRGQPGHGQYF; CDR3nt: TGCGCCAGCAGCCGGGGACAGCCCGGACATGGGCAGTACTTC
j_gene: TRBJ1-2; d_gene: NA; v_gene: TRBV5-1; abundance: NA; CDR3aa: CASSASIGSSNYGYTF; CDR3nt: TGCGCCAGCAGCGCGTCGATAGGGAGTTCGAACTATGGCTACACCTTC
j_gene: TRBJ2-2; d_gene: TRBD1; v_gene: TRBV2; abundance: NA; CDR3aa: CASSGQGAGELFF; CDR3nt: TGTGCCAGCAGCGGACAGGGGGCCGGGGAGCTGTTTTTT
j_gene: TRBJ2-2; d_gene: NA; v_gene: TRBV7-8; abundance: NA; CDR3aa: CASSPDFRNTGELFF; CDR3nt: TGTGCCAGCAGCCCGGACTTCAGGAACACCGGGGAGCTGTTTTTT
j_gene: TRBJ2-7; d_gene: NA; v_gene: TRBV6-5; abundance: few; CDR3aa: CASSYGPYYEQYF; CDR3nt: TGTGCCAGCAGTTACGGGCCTTACTACGAGCAGTACTTC
j_gene: TRBJ1-6; d_gene: TRBD1; v_gene: TRBV25-1; abundance: NA; CDR3aa: CASSTNRGAKGSPLHF; CDR3nt: TGTGCCAGCAGTACAAACAGGGGTGCGAAGGGTTCACCCCTCCACTTT
j_gene: TRBJ2-1; d_gene: NA; v_gene: TRBV5-1; abundance: once; CDR3aa: CASSLALGLQFF; CDR3nt: TGCGCCAGCAGCTTGGCCCTGGGCCTACAGTTCTTC
j_gene: TRBJ2-1; d_gene: NA; v_gene: TRBV5-4; abundance: NA; CDR3aa: CASSFGGGGWNNEQFF; CDR3nt: TGTGCCAGCAGCTTTGGGGGCGGCGGCTGGAACAATGAGCAGTTCTTC
j_gene: TRBJ2-2; d_gene: TRBD2; v_gene: TRBV10-2; abundance: NA; CDR3aa: CASSVSGGPVNTGELFF; CDR3nt: TGCGCCAGCAGTGTTAGCGGGGGGCCGGTTAACACCGGGGAGCTGTTTTTT
j_gene: TRBJ2-1; d_gene: NA; v_gene: TRBV21-1; abundance: NA; CDR3aa: CASSKGVPNEQFF; CDR3nt: TGTGCCAGCAGCAAAGGAGTCCCCAATGAGCAGTTCTTC
j_gene: TRBJ2-1; d_gene: TRBD1; v_gene: TRBV6-6; abundance: NA; CDR3aa: CASSGTGYNEQFF; CDR3nt: TGTGCCAGCAGTGGGACAGGGTACAATGAGCAGTTCTTC
j_gene: TRBJ1-2; d_gene: NA; v_gene: TRBV7-8; abundance: NA; CDR3aa: CASSSSRQGQGGYTF; CDR3nt: TGTGCCAGCAGCTCCTCCCGGCAGGGGCAGGGCGGCTACACCTTC
j_gene: TRBJ2-1; d_gene: NA; v_gene: TRBV2; abundance: few; CDR3aa: CASSVEIHNEQFF; CDR3nt: TGTGCCAGCAGTGTTGAGATACACAATGAGCAGTTCTTC
j_gene: TRBJ2-7; d_gene: NA; v_gene: TRBV6-5; abundance: NA; CDR3aa: CASNYWTGAYEQYF; CDR3nt: TGTGCCAGCAATTACTGGACGGGAGCCTACGAGCAGTACTTC
j_gene: TRBJ1-6; d_gene: NA; v_gene: TRBV19; abundance: NA; CDR3aa: CASTDSDIMGYNSPLHF; CDR3nt: TGTGCCAGTACCGACTCGGACATCATGGGCTATAATTCACCCCTCCACTTT
j_gene: TRBJ2-3; d_gene: TRBD2; v_gene: TRBV5-1; abundance: NA; CDR3aa: CASSLEGLAIDTQYF; CDR3nt: TGCGCCAGCAGCTTGGAAGGACTAGCAATAGATACGCAGTATTTT
j_gene: TRBJ1-5; d_gene: TRBD1; v_gene: TRBV19; abundance: NA; CDR3aa: CASSTPDRGVNQPQHF; CDR3nt: TGTGCCAGTAGTACCCCGGACAGGGGCGTGAATCAGCCCCAGCATTTT
j_gene: TRBJ1-1; d_gene: NA; v_gene: TRBV11-2; abundance: NA; CDR3aa: CASSFFQMNTEAFF; CDR3nt: TGTGCCAGCAGCTTCTTCCAGATGAACACTGAAGCTTTCTTT
j_gene: TRBJ1-2; d_gene: NA; v_gene: TRBV20-1; abundance: NA; CDR3aa: CLGGSNGYTF; CDR3nt: TGCCTAGGGGGTTCAAATGGCTACACCTTC
j_gene: TRBJ2-1; d_gene: NA; v_gene: TRBV10-3; abundance: NA; CDR3aa: CAISEQGYNEQFF; CDR3nt: TGTGCCATCAGTGAACAGGGATACAATGAGCAGTTCTTC
j_gene: TRBJ1-1; d_gene: NA; v_gene: TRBV19; abundance: NA; CDR3aa: CASSLTANTEAFF; CDR3nt: TGTGCCAGTAGTCTGACAGCGAACACTGAAGCTTTCTTT
j_gene: TRBJ1-1; d_gene: NA; v_gene: TRBV2; abundance: NA; CDR3aa: CASSEEYGRNTEAFF; CDR3nt: TGTGCCAGCAGTGAAGAGTATGGGAGAAACACTGAAGCTTTCTTT
j_gene: TRBJ2-7; d_gene: NA; v_gene: TRBV11-2; abundance: NA; CDR3aa: CASSHGDNYEQYF; CDR3nt: TGTGCCAGCAGCCATGGGGACAACTACGAGCAGTACTTC
j_gene: TRBJ1-6; d_gene: NA; v_gene: TRBV15; abundance: few; CDR3aa: CATSRVTGRGRSPLHF; CDR3nt: TGTGCCACCAGCAGAGTTACCGGGAGAGGGAGGTCACCCCTCCACTTT
j_gene: TRBJ1-2; d_gene: TRBD1; v_gene: TRBV2; abundance: NA; CDR3aa: CASILDRSGVGYTF; CDR3nt: TGTGCCAGCATTCTGGACAGGAGCGGAGTTGGCTACACCTTC
j_gene: TRBJ2-3; d_gene: NA; v_gene: TRBV7-9; abundance: NA; CDR3aa: CSSTITDTQYF; CDR3nt: TGTTCCAGCACCATTACAGATACGCAGTATTTT
j_gene: TRBJ1-6; d_gene: NA; v_gene: TRBV19; abundance: NA; CDR3aa: CASKGEAIHSPLHF; CDR3nt: TGTGCCAGTAAGGGAGAGGCTATTCATTCACCCCTCCACTTT
j_gene: TRBJ2-1; d_gene: NA; v_gene: TRBV6-6; abundance: NA; CDR3aa: CANSPAAGNEQFF; CDR3nt: TGTGCAAACAGCCCGGCAGCGGGCAATGAGCAGTTCTTC
j_gene: TRBJ1-3; d_gene: NA; v_gene: TRBV6-5; abundance: once; CDR3aa: CASSYSRPPSGNTIYF; CDR3nt: TGTGCCAGCAGTTACTCGAGGCCACCTTCTGGAAACACCATATATTTT
j_gene: TRBJ1-4; d_gene: TRBD1; v_gene: TRBV27; abundance: NA; CDR3aa: CASSLSTGNNEKLFF; CDR3nt: TGTGCCAGCAGTTTATCGACAGGGAATAATGAAAAACTGTTTTTT
j_gene: TRBJ1-5; d_gene: NA; v_gene: TRBV5-6; abundance: NA; CDR3aa: CASSLGQIGNQPQHF; CDR3nt: TGTGCCAGCAGCTTGGGGCAGATCGGCAATCAGCCCCAGCATTTT